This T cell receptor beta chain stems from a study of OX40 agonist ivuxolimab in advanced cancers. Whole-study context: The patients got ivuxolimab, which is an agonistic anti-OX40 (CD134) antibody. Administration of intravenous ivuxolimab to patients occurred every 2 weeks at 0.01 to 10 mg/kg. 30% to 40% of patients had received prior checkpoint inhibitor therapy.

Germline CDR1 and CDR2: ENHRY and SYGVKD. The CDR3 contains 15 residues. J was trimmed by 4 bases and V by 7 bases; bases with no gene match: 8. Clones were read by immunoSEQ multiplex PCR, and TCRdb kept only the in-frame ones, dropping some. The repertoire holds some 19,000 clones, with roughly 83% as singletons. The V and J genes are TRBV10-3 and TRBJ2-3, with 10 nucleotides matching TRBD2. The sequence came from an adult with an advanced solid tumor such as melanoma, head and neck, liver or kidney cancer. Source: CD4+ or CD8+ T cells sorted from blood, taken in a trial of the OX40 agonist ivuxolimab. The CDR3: CAIKSASGSADTQYF. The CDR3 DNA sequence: TGTGCCATCAAAAGTGCTAGCGGGAGTGCAGATACGCAGTATTTT.